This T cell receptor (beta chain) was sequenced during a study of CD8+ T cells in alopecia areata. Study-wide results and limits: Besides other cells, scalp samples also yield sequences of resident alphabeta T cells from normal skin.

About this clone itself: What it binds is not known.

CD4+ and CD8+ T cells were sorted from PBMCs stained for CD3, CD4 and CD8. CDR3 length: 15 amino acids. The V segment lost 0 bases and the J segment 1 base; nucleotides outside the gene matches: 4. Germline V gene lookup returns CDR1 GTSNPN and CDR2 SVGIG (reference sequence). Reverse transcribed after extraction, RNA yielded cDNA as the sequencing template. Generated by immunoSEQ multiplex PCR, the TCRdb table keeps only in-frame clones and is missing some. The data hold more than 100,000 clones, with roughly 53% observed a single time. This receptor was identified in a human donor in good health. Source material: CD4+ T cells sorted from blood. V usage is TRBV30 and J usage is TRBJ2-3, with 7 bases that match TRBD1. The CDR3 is CAWSVLGQRTDTQYF. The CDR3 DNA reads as TGTGCCTGGAGTGTACTGGGACAGCGCACAGATACGCAGTATTTT.